This T cell receptor beta chain was captured by sequencing in a study of cytomegalovirus exposure and HLA in healthy donors. Notes on the study in general: Reported findings show TCR beta sequences accurately forecast HLA-A and HLA-B alleles in most subjects. For most TCR beta V segments, an earlier analysis put the productive rate at about 87% or about 30% of the time. Despite most TCR sequences being rare, some public TCRs occurred in many donors.

This PCR relied on a set of 60 Vbeta primers and 13 Jbeta primers. This table comes from immunoSEQ multiplex PCR, and its TCRdb copy is limited to in-frame clones, with some not included. The sample yields some 180,000 clones, 70% to 85% seen once. This CDR3 spans 15 amino acids. Germline CDR1 reads KGHSH; CDR2 reads LQKENI. Trimming pared 6 bases from V and 7 bases from J, leaving 18 bases between. In regard to this clone: Antigen: not known.

This sequence joins TRBV18 and TRBJ1-4; a possible D gene is TRBD1 (5 bases). This clonotype originated in a man between 18 and 35 years old in good health and CMV-seronegative. Sample: PBMCs. The chain's CDR3 is CASSRTGSLGEKLFF. Here the CDR3 DNA reads TGTGCCAGCTCCCGCACAGGCTCCCTTGGTGAAAAACTGTTTTTT.